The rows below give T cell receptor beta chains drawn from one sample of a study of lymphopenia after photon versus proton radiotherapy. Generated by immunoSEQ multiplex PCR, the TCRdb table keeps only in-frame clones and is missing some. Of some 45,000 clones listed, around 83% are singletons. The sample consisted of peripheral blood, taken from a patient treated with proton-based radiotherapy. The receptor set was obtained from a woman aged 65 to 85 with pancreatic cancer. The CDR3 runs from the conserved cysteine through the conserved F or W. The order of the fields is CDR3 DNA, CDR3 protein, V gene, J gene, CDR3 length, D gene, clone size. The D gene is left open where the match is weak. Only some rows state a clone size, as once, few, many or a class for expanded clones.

TGTGCCAGCAGTTACTTTGACAGGGCAGATACGCAGTATTTT,CASSYFDRADTQYF,TRBV6-5,TRBJ2-3,14,TRBD1,NA
TGTGCCAGCAGCTTAGCAGTATCGGGTGGTGAGCAGTTCTTC,CASSLAVSGGEQFF,TRBV7-6,TRBJ2-1,14,NA,once
TGTGCCAGCAGCCAAGTGGGTGCGGGGAATCAGCCCCAGCATTTT,CASSQVGAGNQPQHF,TRBV4-2,TRBJ1-5,15,NA,NA
TGTGCCAGCAGCCAAAGACTAGCGGGAGATGATGAGCAGTTCTTC,CASSQRLAGDDEQFF,TRBV21-1,TRBJ2-1,15,NA,NA
TGTGCCAGCTTTTACCCTACAGGGAATGGGGGTTTGGATGGTAATTCACCCCTCCACTTT,CASFYPTGNGGLDGNSPLHF,TRBV6-7,TRBJ1-6,20,NA,NA
TGTGCCAGCAGTACCGCCCTTACCGGGGAGCTGTTTTTT,CASSTALTGELFF,TRBV6-6,TRBJ2-2,13,NA,NA
TGTGCCAGCAGGCAAGGGGGACAGGGGGTCGACGAGCAGTACTTC,CASRQGGQGVDEQYF,TRBV7-8,TRBJ2-7,15,TRBD1,NA
TGTGCCAGCAGCCAAGACAGGGGGCTTTACCACGAGCAGTACTTC,CASSQDRGLYHEQYF,TRBV14,TRBJ2-7,15,TRBD1,NA
TGTGCCAGCAGGAGTGGAGCGGGAGTAGCAGATACGCAGTATTTT,CASRSGAGVADTQYF,TRBV7-2,TRBJ2-3,15,TRBD2,NA
TGTGCCAGCAGAACCACTAGCGGGAATTACAATGAGCAGTTCTTC,CASRTTSGNYNEQFF,TRBV7-2,TRBJ2-1,15,TRBD2,NA
TGTGCCAGCAGTTTTCAGGCCAGGGAGACCGGGGAGCTGTTTTTT,CASSFQARETGELFF,TRBV6-5,TRBJ2-2,15,NA,NA
TGTGCCAGCAGCCTGGGGGGACCAAACCAGCCCCAGCATTTT,CASSLGGPNQPQHF,TRBV28,TRBJ1-5,14,NA,NA
TGTGCCAGCAGCTCCGCCTCTGCCGCGAACACTGAAGCTTTCTTT,CASSSASAANTEAFF,TRBV11-2,TRBJ1-1,15,NA,NA
TGTGCCAGCAGCTTGGGAGGGAGGTACACCGGGGAGCTGTTTTTT,CASSLGGRYTGELFF,TRBV5-4,TRBJ2-2,15,NA,NA
TGTGCCAGCAGCCGAAGAAGAGGGAATCAAGAGACCCAGTACTTC,CASSRRRGNQETQYF,TRBV11-3,TRBJ2-5,15,NA,few
TGTGCCAGCAGTGCTGGCGGGACACCCTACGAGCAGTACTTC,CASSAGGTPYEQYF,TRBV2,TRBJ2-7,14,NA,NA
TGTGCCAGCAGCGAACGGGACTATGGCTACACCTTC,CASSERDYGYTF,TRBV2,TRBJ1-2,12,NA,NA
TGTGCCAGTAGTATTGACGGAACCTACGAGCAGTACTTC,CASSIDGTYEQYF,TRBV19,TRBJ2-7,13,NA,NA
TGTGCCAGTACGGGAGGGAAGAGATACAATGAGCAGTTCTTC,CASTGGKRYNEQFF,TRBV6-5,TRBJ2-1,14,TRBD2,NA
TGCGCCAGCAGCTTGGCCCCCGGACCCGGCTCTGGGGCCAACGTCCTGACTTTC,CASSLAPGPGSGANVLTF,TRBV5-1,TRBJ2-6,18,NA,NA
TGCGCCAGCAGCTTGGCCGACGAGCAGTACTTC,CASSLADEQYF,TRBV5-1,TRBJ2-7,11,NA,few
TGTGCCAGCAGTACTAACGAAGGGGAGTTATTAGTTTCCCAGCATTTT,CASSTNEGELLVSQHF,TRBV28,TRBJ1-5,16,NA,NA
TGTGCCAGCAGCCCCCCACTAGCGGGACGTTACACAGATACGCAGTATTTT,CASSPPLAGRYTDTQYF,TRBV7-2,TRBJ2-3,17,TRBD2,NA
TGTGCCAGCAGCCCCCTCGGGGGGACTCATTACGAGCAGTACTTC,CASSPLGGTHYEQYF,TRBV7-9,TRBJ2-7,15,TRBD2,medium-sized
TGCGCCAGCAGCCAAGATGAAAGGACTCACATAATTGAGCAGTTCTTC,CASSQDERTHIIEQFF,TRBV4-3,TRBJ2-1,16,NA,NA
TGTGCCAGTAGTGGCGACTTGCCGGGACAGGGTACGAAGACCCAGTACTTC,CASSGDLPGQGTKTQYF,TRBV19,TRBJ2-5,17,TRBD1,NA
TGTGCCAGTAGCACCGCAGGGTATGGCTACACCTTC,CASSTAGYGYTF,TRBV19,TRBJ1-2,12,NA,NA
TGTGCCAGCAGCAAAGCGACTAGCGGGAGGCCGGAGGCCAACGTCCTGACTTTC,CASSKATSGRPEANVLTF,TRBV9,TRBJ2-6,18,TRBD2,NA
TGTGCCAGCAGTTTGGGATCAGGGACCTACAATGAGCAGTTCTTC,CASSLGSGTYNEQFF,TRBV27,TRBJ2-1,15,NA,NA
TGTGCCAGCAGCTCCCAGGAGGGACTAGTATCAGAGACCCAGTACTTC,CASSSQEGLVSETQYF,TRBV7-9,TRBJ2-5,16,TRBD2,NA
TGTGCCAGCAGCCCATCACCCGCCCGAATGAACACTGAAGCTTTCTTT,CASSPSPARMNTEAFF,TRBV5-6,TRBJ1-1,16,NA,NA
TGTGCCAGCAGCTATCAGCGGGAGCGAACCCACGAGCAGTACTTC,CASSYQRERTHEQYF,TRBV6-5,TRBJ2-7,15,TRBD2,few
TGTGCCAGCAGCTTACGGGACTACTTCTCCGAGCAGTACTTC,CASSLRDYFSEQYF,TRBV5-6,TRBJ2-7,14,TRBD2,NA
TGCGCCAGCAGCTTGAGGCCAGTCTCTGGGGCCAACGTCCTGACTTTC,CASSLRPVSGANVLTF,TRBV5-1,TRBJ2-6,16,NA,NA